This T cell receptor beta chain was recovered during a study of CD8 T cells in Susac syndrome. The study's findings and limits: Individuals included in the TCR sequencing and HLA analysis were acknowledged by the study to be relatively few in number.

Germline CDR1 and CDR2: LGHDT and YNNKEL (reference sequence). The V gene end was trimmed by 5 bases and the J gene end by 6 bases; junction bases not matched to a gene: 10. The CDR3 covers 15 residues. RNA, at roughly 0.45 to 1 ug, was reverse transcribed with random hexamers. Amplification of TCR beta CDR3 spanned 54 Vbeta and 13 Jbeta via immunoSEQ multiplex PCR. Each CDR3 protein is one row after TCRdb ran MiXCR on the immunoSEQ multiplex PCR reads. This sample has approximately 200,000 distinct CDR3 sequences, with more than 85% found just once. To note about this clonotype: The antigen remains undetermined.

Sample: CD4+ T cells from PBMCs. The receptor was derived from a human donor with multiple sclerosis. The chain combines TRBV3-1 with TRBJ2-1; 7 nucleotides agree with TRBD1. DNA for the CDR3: TGTGCCAGCAGCGCTCGGGACAGACCCAGCAATGAGCAGTTCTTC. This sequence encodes CASSARDRPSNEQFF.